This entry describes one T cell receptor beta chain. Its cognate antigen is unknown. Produced via immunoSEQ multiplex PCR; TCRdb's table is partial and in-frame only. The repertoire holds about 98,000 clones, with around nine tenths as singletons. Trimming stripped 3 bases from V and 5 bases from J, with 13 bases between. CDR1 is KGHSH, CDR2 LQKENI, per germline. The CDR3 is 15 amino acids. This sample is drawn from a study of cytomegalovirus exposure and HLA in healthy donors. General study points: Cytomegalovirus-associated status was assigned to some 160 TCR beta chains. CMV antigen specificity of three CMV-associated chains was confirmed in vitro.

The donors were in the roughly 120-subject validation cohort; that cohort was separate from the roughly 700-subject first cohort. The sample consisted of PBMCs. The chain joins TRBV18 to TRBJ2-2, with D possibly being TRBD2 (6 bases). The source of this sequence is a woman aged 25 to 39 in good health and CMV-seronegative. This CDR3 reads CASSPVGLMTGELFF. The CDR3 nucleotides are TGTGCCAGCTCACCGGTGGGACTTATGACCGGGGAGCTGTTTTTT.